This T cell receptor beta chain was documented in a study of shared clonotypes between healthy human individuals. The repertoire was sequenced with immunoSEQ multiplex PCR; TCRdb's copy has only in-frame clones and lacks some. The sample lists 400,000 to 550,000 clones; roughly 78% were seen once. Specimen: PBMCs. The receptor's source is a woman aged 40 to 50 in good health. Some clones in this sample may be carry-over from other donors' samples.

The CDR3 protein is CASSPLRGTQYF. The CDR3 region has the DNA TGTGCCAGCAGCCCCCTAAGGGGGACCCAGTACTTC. The rearrangement uses TRBV4-2 and TRBJ2-5; D perhaps matches TRBD1 (5 bases). Germline V lookup: CDR1 LGHNA, CDR2 YNFKEQ. Trimming left V 4 bases short and J 7 bases short, with 10 bases between. The CDR3 has 12 residues.